This TCR beta chain came from a study of T cells after yellow fever vaccination. CDR1 is DFQATT, CDR2 SNEGSKA, per germline (reference sequence). The CDR3 loop spans 14 amino acids. Unmatched junction bases numbered 10, after V lost 5 bases and J lost 4 bases. In this sample, this clonotype turned up many times. TCRdb called the 5' RACE reads again in MiXCR, with one record for every CDR3 protein. The table has 90,000 to 150,000 distinct CDR3 sequences, 7.2% seen once. J is TRBJ1-2 and V is TRBV20-1, with 7 nucleotides matching TRBD1. The origin of this receptor is a man aged 18 to 30 who received the YFV17D yellow fever vaccine. The sequencing used CD4+ T cells sorted from PBMCs, collected more than 40 days after the first yellow fever vaccination. This chain's CDR3 is CSAPSAGGTYGYTF. CDR3 bases: TGCAGTGCTCCATCCGCAGGGGGGACCTATGGCTACACCTTC.